This T cell receptor (beta chain) was captured in a study of blood T cells in healthy people across ages. Germline assignment: CDR1 MNHEY and CDR2 SVGEGT. The CDR3 is 14 amino acids. With V trimmed by 5 bases and J by 3 bases, 4 bases remained unmatched. Note on this clonotype: A much larger clone lies a single base off, so this may be a read error. Lacking the conserved final phenylalanine or tryptophan, this CDR3 likely reflects a read error.

Combining a sample-barcoded 5' primer with a J-beta primer mix, a second PCR ran for about 7 to 12 cycles. TCRdb redid the calling of the 5' RACE reads with MiXCR, one entry per CDR3 protein. The table shows more than 800,000 distinct CDR3 sequences, with under 30% occurring only once. J is TRBJ1-5 and V is TRBV6-2 or TRBV6-3; 7 nucleotides align to TRBD1. This sequence originates from an elderly woman in good health. The specimen sequenced was blood. CDR3 residues: CASSPGQVNQPQHV. CDR3 nucleotides: TGTGCCAGCAGTCCCGGACAGGTCAATCAGCCCCAGCATGTT.